The 9 T cell receptor beta chains in this list originate from one sample, sequenced in a study of blood T cells in healthy people across ages. A second roughly 6 to 12 cycle PCR used barcoded and J-beta primers. TCRdb re-called the 5' RACE reads with MiXCR, one entry per CDR3 protein. This sample has some 1 million distinct CDR3 sequences, with 40% to 45% found just once. Sequences were obtained from blood. The receptors shown here come from a woman in her sixties in good health.

The J gene is TRBJ2-3, the V gene TRBV10-3, with 12 bases identical to TRBD2. CDR3 size: 15 residues. CDR1 and CDR2 (germline): ENHRY, SYGVKD. Losses at the gene ends were 5 bases for V and 3 bases for J; bases not matched to a gene: 3. The CDR3 bases are TGTGCCATCAGTCTAGCGGGAGGGCCGACAGATACGCAGTATTTT. Encoded protein: CAISLAGGPTDTQYF.

This clonotype was seen more than once but under ten times. The chain carries TRBV27 and TRBJ2-1; TRBD2 is a possible D gene (5 bases). Germline V gene data show CDR1 as MNHEY and CDR2 as SMNVEV (reference sequence). The V end was cut by 11 bases, the J end by 9 bases, with 14 bases between. The CDR3 is made up of 11 amino acids. The DNA for the CDR3 is TGTGCCGGAGGCAGCCCAGTTGAGCAGTTCTTC. This encodes CAGGSPVEQFF.

The CDR3, as DNA: TGTGCCACCTACAGGGGCAATGAGCAGTTCTTC. Residues: CATYRGNEQFF. The chain couples TRBV15 to TRBJ2-1; 7 positions agree with TRBD1. This CDR3 has 11 amino acids. CDR1 is LNHNV and CDR2 is YYDKDF in the germline V gene (reference sequence). Losses at the gene ends were 8 bases for V and 6 bases for J; bases not matched to a gene: 1.

In this sample, this clonotype turned up a few times. The CDR3: CSGGASGSADTQYF. The CDR3 DNA reads as TGCAGCGGGGGGGCTAGCGGGAGTGCAGATACGCAGTATTTT. This chain links TRBV29-1 with TRBJ2-3; 10 bases agree with TRBD2. This CDR3 contains 14 residues. Per the germline V gene, CDR1 is SQVTM and CDR2 is ANQGSEA. The V gene end was trimmed by 7 bases and the J gene end by 4 bases; junction bases not matched to a gene: 8.

This clonotype has just a few counts. V and J are TRBV6-2 or TRBV6-3 and TRBJ2-7; TRBD1 aligns across 8 bases. The CDR3 is made up of 14 amino acids. V gave up 7 bases and J gave up 0 bases; unmatched junction bases: 5. Germline CDR1 MNHEY, CDR2 SVGEGT. In DNA, the CDR3 is TGTGCCAGCAAGAGACAGGGGACCTCCTACGAGCAGTACTTC. This sequence encodes CASKRQGTSYEQYF.

V usage is TRBV15 and J usage is TRBJ2-5; D might be TRBD2 (6 bases). Germline CDR1 and CDR2: LNHNV and YYDKDF (reference sequence). The CDR3 is made up of 17 amino acids. V dropped 0 bases and J dropped 4 bases, with 18 bases sitting between them. The chain's CDR3 is CATSRDVGGRMRETQYF. In DNA, the CDR3 is TGTGCCACCAGCAGAGATGTAGGAGGGAGGATGAGAGAGACCCAGTACTTC.

This rearrangement joins TRBV20-1 to TRBJ1-5; perhaps TRBD1 as D (5 bases). CDR1 is DFQATT, CDR2 SNEGSKA, per germline (reference sequence). V was cut by 5 bases and J by 4 bases, with 12 bases left in between. The CDR3 extends over 13 amino acids. The CDR3 loop is CSAARDLNQPQHF. The CDR3 DNA follows: TGCAGTGCTGCCCGGGACCTTAATCAGCCCCAGCATTTT.

The rearrangement links TRBV6-5 to TRBJ2-7, with 9 bases identical to TRBD2. Looked up from germline, CDR1 is MNHEY and CDR2 is SVGAGI. V lost 6 bases to trimming and J lost 4 bases; unmatched junction nucleotides: 7. The CDR3 runs to 14 residues. The CDR3 loop reads CASRPAGGSYEQYF. For the CDR3, the DNA is TGTGCCAGCAGACCAGCGGGAGGATCATACGAGCAGTACTTC.

The V call is TRBV12-3 or TRBV12-4, the J call TRBJ2-1, with D uncertain. This CDR3 has 13 residues. The V and J ends lost 2 bases and 6 bases respectively, with 8 bases between them. For the CDR3, the DNA is TGTGCCAGCAGTTTATATAGGATCAATGAGCAGTTCTTC. It yields the protein CASSLYRINEQFF.